The T cell receptor (beta chain) under discussion was sequenced for a study of T cell responses to AZD1222 COVID-19 vaccine. Study observations and caveats: Only a handful of AZD1222 recipients were seropositive at baseline. Donors, mostly white British, included more females; clonal diversity was possibly underestimated.

Points on this clone: Its antigen is undetermined.

Per the germline V gene, CDR1 is SGHDT and CDR2 is YYEEEE. This CDR3 is 14 amino acids long. Trimming cost V 0 bases and J 3 bases; bases outside gene matches: 1. The repertoire was sequenced with immunoSEQ multiplex PCR; TCRdb's copy has only in-frame clones and lacks some. The sample shows approximately 60,000 clones, around 87% of them seen only once. Sequenced here: peripheral blood, sampled on day 0 of AZD1222 vaccination. This chain connects TRBV5-6 to TRBJ2-7, with TRBD1 matching over 9 bases. This sequence was found in an adult in good health. CDR3: CASSLGQGDYEQYF. The CDR3 nucleotides read TGTGCCAGCAGCTTGGGACAGGGGGACTACGAGCAGTACTTC.